Below, 5 T cell receptor beta chains from the same sample are listed, as sequenced in a study of blood T cell repertoires in COVID-19. Produced via immunoSEQ multiplex PCR; TCRdb's table is partial and in-frame only. The sample contains more than 200,000 clones, 83% of which appear only once. The sequenced sample consisted of peripheral blood. These receptor sequences come from a woman aged 50 to 65 with acute or convalescent COVID-19.

The V gene is TRBV11-2, the J gene TRBJ2-3, with 8 bases aligning to TRBD1. This CDR3 has 13 residues. Germline V gives CDR1 SGHAT, CDR2 FQNNGV. V shed 3 bases, J shed 5 bases, and the junction held 1 base outside the gene matches. In DNA, the CDR3 is TGTGCCAGCAGCTTGGGACAGGTAGATACGCAGTATTTT. This sequence encodes CASSLGQVDTQYF.

The rearrangement links TRBV15 to TRBJ1-2; D possibly corresponds to TRBD1 (6 bases). This CDR3 is built from 15 residues. Per the germline V gene, CDR1 is LNHNV and CDR2 is YYDKDF (reference sequence). Trimming took 0 bases from V and 2 from J, leaving 10 bases between them. The CDR3 DNA reads as TGTGCCACCAGCAGAGATCGGGGGGGCAACTATGGCTACACCTTC. Protein: CATSRDRGGNYGYTF. Using reference TRBV15 and TRBJ1-2 for the parts outside the CDR3, the full variable domain is DAMVIQNPRYQVTQFGKPVTLSCSQTLNHNVMYWYQQKSSQAPKLLFHYYDKDFNNEADTPDNFQSRRPNTSFCFLDIRSPGLGDTAMYLCATSRDRGGNYGYTFGSGTRLTVV.

This clone has a single count. V and J are TRBV2 and TRBJ1-5, with D hard to call. The V gene lost 5 bases and the J gene lost 0 bases, with 11 bases spanning the gap. The CDR3 spans 15 residues. Germline CDR1 SNHLY, CDR2 FYNNEI. CDR3 sequence (DNA): TGTGCCAGCAGTCGGGATTTTCTTAGCAATCAGCCCCAGCATTTT. Protein product: CASSRDFLSNQPQHF.

The genes are TRBV18 and TRBJ2-6; TRBD2 aligns across 8 bases. Germline V gene data show CDR1 as KGHSH and CDR2 as LQKENI. Unmatched junction bases numbered 3, after V lost 3 bases and J lost 2 bases. This CDR3 is built from 16 residues. The CDR3 region has the DNA TGTGCCAGCTCACCGGGACTAGTTACTGGGGCCAACGTCCTGACTTTC. Translating gives CASSPGLVTGANVLTF.

The chain carries TRBV5-6 and TRBJ1-1; no clear D. V shed 1 base and J shed 2 bases, with 15 bases lying between them. Germline-derived CDR1 and CDR2 are SGHDT and YYEEEE. There are 16 residues in the CDR3. CDR3 in amino acids: CASSLLRVRGNTEAFF. CDR3 bases: TGTGCCAGCAGCTTGTTAAGGGTTCGGGGTAACACTGAAGCTTTCTTT. Combining the CDR3 with reference TRBV5-6 and TRBJ1-1 gives the whole variable domain DAGVTQSPTHLIKTRGQQVTLRCSPKSGHDTVSWYQQALGQGPQFIFQYYEEEERQRGNFPDRFSGHQFPNYSSELNVNALLLGDSALYLCASSLLRVRGNTEAFFGQGTRLTVV.